This passage covers 13 T cell receptor beta chains from one sample sequenced in a study of PD-L1 blockade in urothelial cancer. Data came from immunoSEQ multiplex PCR; TCRdb stores just in-frame clones and leaves some out. The sample shows about 45,000 clones, approximately 90% of them seen only once. The sample consisted of PBMCs, taken around atezolizumab (anti-PD-L1) treatment. These receptors were collected from a woman aged 55-69 years with urothelial cancer.

The chain recombines TRBV4-3 with TRBJ2-7; tentative D call: TRBD1 (6 bases). V gave up 1 base and J gave up 6 bases, with 13 bases separating them. The CDR3 runs 14 residues. Germline lookup yields CDR1 LGHNA and CDR2 YSLEER. The CDR3 DNA reads as TGCGCCAGCAGCCAAGGACAGGTTGCGGGCGAGCAGTACTTC. This sequence encodes CASSQGQVAGEQYF.

V usage is TRBV5-1 and J usage is TRBJ1-4; 11 bases map to TRBD1. The J segment lost 7 bases and the V segment lost 4 bases, leaving 3 bases of the junction unmatched. The CDR3 loop spans 14 amino acids. Per the germline V gene, CDR1 is SGHRS and CDR2 is YFSETQ. This CDR3 is CASSVGQGVEKLFF. CDR3 coding DNA: TGCGCCAGCAGCGTGGGACAGGGGGTTGAAAAACTGTTTTTT.

This rearrangement joins TRBV20-1 to TRBJ2-7; 8 bases match TRBD1. After removal of 6 bases from V and 7 bases from J, the junction contained 5 bases not matched to a gene. The CDR3 length is 11 residues. The germline CDR1 and CDR2 sequences are DFQATT and SNEGSKA (reference sequence). The CDR3 DNA reads as TGCAGTGCCGGGACAGGTGGGGAGCAGTACTTC. The encoded protein is CSAGTGGEQYF.

The chain has TRBV7-3 and TRBJ2-5; TRBD2 is a possible D gene (6 bases). Germline V lookup: CDR1 SGHTA, CDR2 FQGTGA. V was shortened by 5 bases and J by 5 bases, with 21 bases between the two germline ends. This CDR3 is built from 16 residues. The CDR3 nucleotides read TGTGCCAGCAGCGCCAAGGGAAGGAGGGCGGGTGAGACCCAGTACTTC. Protein sequence: CASSAKGRRAGETQYF.

J is TRBJ2-1 and V is TRBV11-2; the D gene is possibly TRBD2 (6 bases). The CDR3 runs 14 residues. Looked up from germline, CDR1 is SGHAT and CDR2 is FQNNGV. Trimming pared 0 bases from V and 3 bases from J, leaving 6 bases between. CDR3 loop: CASSLDGGYNEQFF. CDR3 bases: TGTGCCAGCAGCTTAGACGGGGGCTACAATGAGCAGTTCTTC.

The genes are TRBV5-1 and TRBJ2-5; 8 positions agree with TRBD1. The CDR3 runs 18 residues. With 4 bases clipped from V and 1 base from J, the junction kept 15 bases outside the gene matches. CDR1 and CDR2 from the germline V gene are SGHRS and YFSETQ. This CDR3 is CASSVKDRALNFQETQYF. In DNA form, the CDR3 reads TGCGCCAGCAGCGTGAAGGACAGGGCCCTTAACTTCCAAGAGACCCAGTACTTC.

V usage is TRBV27 and J usage is TRBJ2-1, with 10 bases lining up with TRBD2. The germline V gene encodes CDR1 MNHEY and CDR2 SMNVEV (reference sequence). CDR3 length: 15 residues. V lost 3 bases, J lost 11 bases, and 10 bases stayed unmatched. CDR3 DNA sequence: TGTGCCAGCAGTTTGTCAAGCGGGAGGGCCGGCCAGCAGTTCTTC. Translation gives CASSLSSGRAGQQFF.

This clone was seen a single time. The rearrangement uses TRBV7-9 and TRBJ2-5, with D possibly being TRBD2 (6 bases). The CDR3 sequence is 12 residues long. Trimming took 6 bases from V and 7 from J, leaving 12 bases between them. The germline CDR1 and CDR2 sequences are SEHNR and FQNEAQ (reference sequence). The CDR3 DNA is TGTGCCAGCAGTTTCGGGGAGGTGACCCAGTACTTC. Amino acids: CASSFGEVTQYF.

The rearrangement joins TRBV4-3 to TRBJ2-2; 10 positions match TRBD2. With 5 bases clipped from V and 4 bases from J, the junction kept 4 bases outside the gene matches. The germline CDR1 and CDR2 sequences are LGHNA and YSLEER. This CDR3 has 15 amino acids. The DNA for the CDR3 is TGCGCCAGCAGCTCGGTAGCGGGAGGCACCGGGGAGCTGTTTTTT. It codes for CASSSVAGGTGELFF.

This clone was counted once. The chain couples TRBV19 to TRBJ2-1; 7 bases map to TRBD1. The CDR3 consists of 14 residues. Germline V gene data show CDR1 as LNHDA and CDR2 as SQIVND (reference sequence). The trim removed 6 bases at V and 0 bases at J, leaving 2 bases unmatched. The CDR3 DNA sequence: TGTGCCAGTAGGGGGACAGTCTCCTACAATGAGCAGTTCTTC. This translates into CASRGTVSYNEQFF.

The chain is built from TRBV7-2 and TRBJ1-4; 7 bases align to TRBD1. CDR1 and CDR2 from the germline V gene are SGHTA and FQGNSA. The trim removed 4 bases at V and 11 bases at J, leaving 13 bases unmatched. CDR3 length equals 15 residues. In DNA, the CDR3 is TGTGCCAGCAGCTCGGGACAGCCGGGGCCCCTTAAACTGTTTTTT. Translating gives CASSSGQPGPLKLFF. Supplemented by reference TRBV7-2 and TRBJ1-4, the full variable domain reads GAGVSQSPSNKVTEKGKDVELRCDPISGHTALYWYRQSLGQGLEFLIYFQGNSAPDKSGLPSDRFSAERTGGSVSTLTIQRTQQEDSAVYLCASSSGQPGPLKLFFGSGTQLSVL.

The rearrangement uses TRBV6-1 and TRBJ1-5, with 7 bases identical to TRBD1. With 3 bases clipped from V and 3 bases from J, the junction kept 17 bases outside the gene matches. CDR3 length: 19 residues. CDR1 is MNHNS and CDR2 is SASEGT in the germline V gene. The DNA for the CDR3 is TGTGCCAGCAGTGATTTATGGCAGGGGGAGGCCGTCGCCAATCAGCCCCAGCATTTT. It specifies CASSDLWQGEAVANQPQHF.

V and J are TRBV19 and TRBJ2-5; the match to TRBD1 covers 7 bases. Per germline, CDR1 LNHDA and CDR2 SQIVND (reference sequence). The CDR3 sequence is 16 residues long. Losses at the gene ends were 3 bases for V and 4 bases for J; bases not matched to a gene: 11. DNA of the CDR3: TGTGCCAGTAGTATTAAGGGATGGGGACAGAGAGAGACCCAGTACTTC. This translates into CASSIKGWGQRETQYF.